This entry is about one T cell receptor beta chain. Its target antigen remains unknown. No much larger clone exists at a distance of one base, and base qualities are not known. These data belong to a study of blood T cell repertoires in COVID-19 (dated by TCRdb to the early 2020s). The study in broad terms: Samples covering the acute and convalescent phases of COVID-19 were provided by collaborators in the United States, Italy and Spain. Where available, HLA class I and class II types were taken from metadata supplied by the sample provider and were not determined by assay-based typing. Samples came from the ongoing ImmuneRACE study (first 160 participants) plus 1,254 subjects from 6 global collaborators. The sample metadata nearly always contained a de-identified subject ID, COVID-19 status, age in years and sex. The repertoires were released in a freely available public database meant as a resource for research on the immune response to SARS-CoV-2. Subjects who had been exposed to COVID-19, were actively infected with it, or had recovered from it provided the deeply sampled blood TCRbeta repertoires that made up the dataset. The prospective study material was composed of cDNA or gDNA derived from T cells, B-cell-depleted T cells, or PBMCs. Study-wide findings and limitations: The amount of clinical and demographic metadata varied by source and participant and was provided uncurated.

Participants in the prospective study were aged about 18 to 95 years, lived in 20 to 25 United States geographic areas, and enrolled through a virtual design. To assign participants to cohorts, the prospective study relied on clinical history that participants themselves reported in a screening survey and a study questionnaire. Recovered participants in ImmuneRACE Cohort 3 were defined as having two consecutive negative NP/OP PCR tests, clearance from a healthcare professional, or resolution of symptoms. In the prospective study, whole blood, serum and a nasopharyngeal or oropharyngeal swab were collected from each participant by mobile phlebotomists. Over an approximately 2-month period, participants in the prospective study had the option of providing additional blood draws and questionnaires. Prospective study blood samples were shipped either frozen or at room temperature before DNA extraction.

TCRbeta CDR3 regions were amplified from genomic DNA by means of the immunoSEQ Assay, a bias-controlled multiplex PCR. The study's processing was this. Within the assay, amplification of reference gene primers was used to estimate how many nucleated cells each sample contained. To quantify the absolute abundance of each unique TCRbeta CDR3 rearrangement, sequence reads were collapsed and filtered. For each sample, productive Simpson clonality was calculated as the square root of Simpson's diversity index across productive rearrangements. The clones in this table, taken by TCRdb from immuneACCESS, are in-frame only. Not every clone is retained; where verified, under half of the shortfall comes from an unresolved V gene, and the cause of the rest is unknown. V, J and clone size were drawn from that table, and D and trimming were deduced from the DNA. Here the sample has some 500,000 clones; more than 75% occur a single time. In total, the top ten clones hold approximately 2% of the sample.

Sequenced: PBMCs or T cells enriched from blood (not recorded which). This clonotype originated in a woman aged 40 to 55 who had recovered from COVID-19.

The DNA sequence is TGTGCCAGCAGCTGGCTTGGGACAGGGTCCTCTGGAAACACCATATATTTT. It is translated as CASSWLGTGSSGNTIYF. The chain employs TRBV11-3 and TRBJ1-3; 9 central bases correspond to TRBD1. The CDR1 and CDR2 encoded by the germline V gene are SGHNT and YENEEA. V lost 4 bases and J lost 0 bases, and the count of bases not matched to a germline gene is 7. The CDR3 measures 17 amino acids from cysteine to phenylalanine. CDR3 DNA is the only sequence kept; it has 51 bases, read in frame from the first base. The CDR3, completed at both ends by the reference TRBV11-3 and TRBJ1-3 genes, gives the full variable domain EAGVVQSPRYKIIEKKQPVAFWCNPISGHNTLYWYLQNLGQGPELLIRYENEEAVDDSQLPKDRFSAERLKGVDSTLKIQPAELGDSAVYLCASSWLGTGSSGNTIYFGEGSWLTVV.